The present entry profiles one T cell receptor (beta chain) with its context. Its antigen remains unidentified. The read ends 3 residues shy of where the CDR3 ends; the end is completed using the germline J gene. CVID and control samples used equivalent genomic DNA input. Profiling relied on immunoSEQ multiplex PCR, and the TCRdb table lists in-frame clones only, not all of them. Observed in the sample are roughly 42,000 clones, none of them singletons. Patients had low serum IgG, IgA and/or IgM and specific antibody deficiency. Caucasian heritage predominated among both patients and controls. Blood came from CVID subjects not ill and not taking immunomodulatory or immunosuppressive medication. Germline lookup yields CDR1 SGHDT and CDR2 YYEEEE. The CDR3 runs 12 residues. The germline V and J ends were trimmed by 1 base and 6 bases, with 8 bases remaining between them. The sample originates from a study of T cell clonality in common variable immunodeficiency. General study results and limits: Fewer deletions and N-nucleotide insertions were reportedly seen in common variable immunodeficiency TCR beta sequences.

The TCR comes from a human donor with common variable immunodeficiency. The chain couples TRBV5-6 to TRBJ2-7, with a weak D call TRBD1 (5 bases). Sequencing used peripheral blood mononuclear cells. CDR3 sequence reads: CASSLMQGEQYF. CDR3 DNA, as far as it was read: TGTGCCAGCAGCTTGATGCAGGGCGAG.